The clone carrying this T cell receptor (beta chain) has a count of ten or more. Template material for TCR beta VDJ and CDR3 profiling consisted of genomic DNA. TCRdb reprocessed the reads with MiXCR, giving one entry per CDR3 protein. This sample has fewer than 200,000 distinct CDR3 sequences, with roughly 47% found just once. The germline V gene has CDR1 SNHLY and CDR2 FYNNEI. Trimming pared 7 bases from V and 0 bases from J, leaving 12 bases between. CDR3 length: 15 residues. The data originate from a study of CD8+CD57+ T cells in acquired aplastic anemia. The V and J genes are TRBV2 and TRBJ2-2, with D possibly being TRBD1 (5 bases). The sequence was collected from a human donor in good health. Sequencing was done on a sample of sorted CD4+, CD8+, or CD8+CD57+ T cells (not recorded which) from PBMCs. The CDR3 is CASIRQYSNTGELFF. The DNA of the CDR3 is TGTGCCAGCATCCGACAGTATTCGAACACCGGGGAGCTGTTTTTT. The whole variable domain, remainder taken from reference TRBV2 and TRBJ2-2, is EPEVTQTPSHQVTQMGQEVILRCVPISNHLYFYWYRQILGQKVEFLVSFYNNEISEKSEIFDDQFSVERPDGSNFTLKIRSTKLEDSAMYFCASIRQYSNTGELFFGEGSRLTVL.